The clone carrying this T cell receptor beta chain was counted a few times. Clones were read by immunoSEQ multiplex PCR, and TCRdb kept only the in-frame ones, dropping some. The sample includes some 41,000 clones, roughly nine tenths of them seen just once. These data belong to a study of T cell changes during pregnancy in multiple sclerosis. Per the germline V gene, CDR1 is SGHTA and CDR2 is FQGTGA. The CDR3 runs 13 residues. Trimming stripped 5 bases from V and 1 base from J, with 5 bases between. The chain links TRBV7-3 to TRBJ2-2, with D unclear. Sequenced here: CD4+ T cells from peripheral blood mononuclear cells, sampled in the first trimester of pregnancy. This clonotype originated in a female donor with multiple sclerosis, enrolled in a pregnancy study. The CDR3 DNA sequence: TGTGCCAGCAGCCCAAAGAACACCGGGGAGCTGTTTTTT. This sequence encodes CASSPKNTGELFF.